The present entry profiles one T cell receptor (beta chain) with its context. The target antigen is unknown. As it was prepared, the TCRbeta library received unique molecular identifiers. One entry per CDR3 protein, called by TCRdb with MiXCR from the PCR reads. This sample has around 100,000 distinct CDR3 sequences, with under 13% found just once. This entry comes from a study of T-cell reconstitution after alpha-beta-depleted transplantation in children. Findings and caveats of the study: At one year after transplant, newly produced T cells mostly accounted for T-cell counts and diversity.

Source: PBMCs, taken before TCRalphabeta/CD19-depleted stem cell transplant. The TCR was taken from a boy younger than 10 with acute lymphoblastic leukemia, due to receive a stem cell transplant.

CDR3 protein: CASSRELPQPLHF. The CDR3 DNA reads TGTGCCAGCAGTCGTGAGTTACCTCAACCCCTCCACTTT. V is TRBV28 and J is TRBJ1-6; no clear D gene. The V end was cut by 5 bases, the J end by 12 bases, with 14 bases between. Looked up from germline, CDR1 is MDHEN and CDR2 is SYDVKM. The CDR3 covers 13 residues. Filled out from reference TRBV28 and TRBJ1-6, the complete variable domain reads DVKVTQSSRYLVKRTGEKVFLECVQDMDHENMFWYRQDPGLGLRLIYFSYDVKMKEKGDIPEGYSVSREKKERFSLILESASTNQTSMYLCASSRELPQPLHFGNGTRLTVT.